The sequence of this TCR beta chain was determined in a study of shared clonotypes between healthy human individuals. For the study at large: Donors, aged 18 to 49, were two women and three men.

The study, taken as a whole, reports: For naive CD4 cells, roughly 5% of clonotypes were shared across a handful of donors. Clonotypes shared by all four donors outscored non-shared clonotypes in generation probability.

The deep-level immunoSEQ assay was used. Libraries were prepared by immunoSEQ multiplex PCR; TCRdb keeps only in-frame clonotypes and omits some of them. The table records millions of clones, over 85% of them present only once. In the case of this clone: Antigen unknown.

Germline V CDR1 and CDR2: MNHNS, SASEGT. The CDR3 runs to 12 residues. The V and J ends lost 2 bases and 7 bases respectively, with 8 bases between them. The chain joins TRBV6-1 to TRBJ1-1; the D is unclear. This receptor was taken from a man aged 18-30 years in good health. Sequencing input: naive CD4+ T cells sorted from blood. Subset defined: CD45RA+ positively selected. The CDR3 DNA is TGTGCCAGCAGTGAAACGCAGTTTGAAGCTTTCTTT. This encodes CASSETQFEAFF.